This T cell receptor beta chain emerged from a study of T cell repertoires in cytomegalovirus infection. Study background: Use of recently identified HLA-C-restricted and well-studied HLA-B-restricted CMV epitopes was part of the study. CMV infection together with matching HLA type was indicated by public TCR beta signatures.

General study points: People with CMV and the relevant HLA were identified by cumulative public TCR beta family frequency. In two of eight donors, the top clonotype was HLA-C-restricted CMV-specific.

On this clonotype: Its cognate antigen is unknown.

The CDR3 covers 16 residues. Trimming at V came to 1 base and at J to 4 bases, leaving 7 bases not matched to a gene. MiXCR was run by TCRdb on the reads, yielding one entry per CDR3 protein. The table lists hundreds of thousands of distinct CDR3 sequences, around 31% of them singletons. The sequence came from a human donor in good health (CMV status not recorded). Some clones in this sample may be carry-over from other donors' samples. V and J are TRBV12-3 or TRBV12-4 and TRBJ2-5; 9 positions match TRBD2. This specimen was cultured PBMCs, taken from culture after CMV antigen stimulation. CDR3 sequence reads: CASSLGRAGGPETQYF. The CDR3, as DNA: TGTGCCAGCAGTTTAGGGAGAGCGGGGGGCCCAGAGACCCAGTACTTC.